This entry is about one TCR beta chain. Its antigen remains unidentified. Deliveries were elective term cesareans at roughly 35-43 weeks, with no labor or membrane rupture. Mothers with known HIV infection were excluded. Sorted cells: live naive CD8+ T cells, CD45RA+CCR7+, Annexin V-negative. The source of the sample is a study of naive CD8 T cells in extremely preterm neonates. Study-wide results and limits: Compared with all age groups, preterm neonates showed less repertoire richness.

Only in-frame clones appear in the TCRdb table, and some are missing; sequencing was by immunoSEQ multiplex PCR. This sample has 6,000 to 6,500 clones, with around 98% found just once. This CDR3 contains 16 residues. V trimming: 1 base; J trimming: 8 bases; junction bases outside the gene matches: 7. CDR1 and CDR2 (germline): LGHNA, YNFKEQ. The receptor was isolated from a newborn in good health. The sequenced sample was naive CD8+ T cells from cord blood. V and J are TRBV4-2 and TRBJ2-1, with 11 bases that match TRBD2. CDR3 loop: CASSQGRVAGGYEQFF. CDR3 DNA: TGTGCCAGCAGCCAAGGCCGGGTAGCGGGGGGGTATGAGCAGTTCTTC.